This T cell receptor (beta chain) was observed in a study of shared clonotypes between healthy human individuals. This clone was seen only once. Its antigen is not known. Notes on the study in general: The generation probabilities recorded for non-shared clonotypes fell below those of clonotypes shared by all four donors.

The repertoire was sequenced with immunoSEQ multiplex PCR; TCRdb's copy has only in-frame clones and lacks some. This sample has about 2.4 million clones, with roughly 93% found just once. Losses at the gene ends were 4 bases for V and 6 bases for J; bases not matched to a gene: 10. CDR1 is SGDLS and CDR2 is YYNGEE in the germline V gene. The CDR3 runs to 16 residues. The specimen was naive CD4+ T cells from PBMCs. Subset given: CD45RA+ positively selected. V gene TRBV9 combines with J gene TRBJ1-4, with 9 bases aligning to TRBD1. The sequence derives from a man between 18 and 29 years old in good health. Some clones in this sample may be carry-over from other donors' samples. DNA for the CDR3: TGTGCCAGCAGCCAAAAACCGGGACAGGGATATGAAAAACTGTTTTTT. Its protein is CASSQKPGQGYEKLFF.